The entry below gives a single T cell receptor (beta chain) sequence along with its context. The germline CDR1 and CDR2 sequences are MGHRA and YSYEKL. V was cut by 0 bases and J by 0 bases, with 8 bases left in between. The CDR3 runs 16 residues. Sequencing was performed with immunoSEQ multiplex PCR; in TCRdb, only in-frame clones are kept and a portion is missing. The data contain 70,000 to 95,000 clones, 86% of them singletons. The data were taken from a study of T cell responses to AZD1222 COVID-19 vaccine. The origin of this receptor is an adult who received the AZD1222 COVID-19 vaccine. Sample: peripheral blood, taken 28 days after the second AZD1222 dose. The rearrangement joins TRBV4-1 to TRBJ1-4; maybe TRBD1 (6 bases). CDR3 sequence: CASSQDRTATNEKLFF. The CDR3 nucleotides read TGCGCCAGCAGCCAAGATAGGACAGCAACTAATGAAAAACTGTTTTTT.